A single sample is the source of the 14 T cell receptor beta chains below, sequenced in a study of blood T cell repertoires in COVID-19. TCRdb's table, derived via immunoSEQ multiplex PCR, lists solely in-frame clones and lacks some. The sample has some 200,000 clones; roughly four fifths are singletons. The specimen sequenced was peripheral blood. The source is a woman aged 40 to 50 with acute or convalescent COVID-19.

The CDR3 DNA sequence: TGTGCCAGCAGCCCTAGGGAGACCCAGTACTTC. Its protein product is CASSPRETQYF. V usage is TRBV5-5 and J usage is TRBJ2-5; D remains unclear. Germline CDR1 SGHKS, CDR2 YYEKEE (reference sequence). V lost 4 bases, J lost 5 bases, and 6 bases lay in between. The CDR3 is made up of 11 amino acids.

This clone was counted a few times. The rearrangement uses TRBV7-8 and TRBJ2-1; 13 positions agree with TRBD2. This CDR3 is 18 amino acids long. In germline, CDR1 is SGHVS, CDR2 FQNEAQ. Losses at the gene ends were 3 bases for V and 0 bases for J; bases not matched to a gene: 5. In nucleotides, the CDR3 is TGTGCCAGCAGCTTCGGGACTAGCGGGGTGAGCTCCTACAATGAGCAGTTCTTC. This translates into CASSFGTSGVSSYNEQFF.

The rearrangement uses TRBV5-1 and TRBJ1-3; 7 nucleotides agree with TRBD1. This CDR3 has 15 residues. Trimming removed 1 base from V and 5 bases from J; junction bases left unmatched: 6. The germline gives CDR1 SGHRS, CDR2 YFSETQ. The DNA for the CDR3 is TGCGCCAGCAGCTTGTCGGCAGGGGGAAGAAACACCATATATTTT. This codes for CASSLSAGGRNTIYF.

The genes are TRBV6-6 and TRBJ2-5; maybe TRBD2 (5 bases). The CDR3 runs 15 residues. Germline CDR1 and CDR2: MNHNY and SVGAGI (reference sequence). V gave up 5 bases and J gave up 6 bases, with 19 bases separating them. The CDR3 region is CASSPRGENRKTQYF. Here the CDR3 DNA reads TGTGCCAGCAGTCCCCGGGGTGAAAATAGGAAGACCCAGTACTTC.

The rearrangement uses TRBV7-8 and TRBJ2-7, with 15 bases matching TRBD2. Germline V gene lookup returns CDR1 SGHVS and CDR2 FQNEAQ. The CDR3 sequence is 17 residues long. V gave up 3 bases and J gave up 1 base; unmatched junction bases: 4. CDR3 in amino acids: CASSLGLAGGRSYEQYF. The DNA of the CDR3 is TGTGCCAGCAGCTTGGGACTAGCGGGAGGACGTTCCTACGAGCAGTACTTC.

V is TRBV7-9 and J is TRBJ1-4; TRBD1 aligns across 8 bases. The CDR3 is 14 residues long. J gave up 4 bases and V 5 bases, and 3 bases lay outside the gene matches. Germline V lookup: CDR1 SEHNR, CDR2 FQNEAQ (reference sequence). CDR3 region: CASSEDRVNEKLFF. CDR3 nucleotide sequence: TGTGCCAGCAGCGAGGACAGGGTTAATGAAAAACTGTTTTTT.

This clone was counted a single time. The chain has TRBV5-1 and TRBJ2-1, with D perhaps TRBD2 (6 bases). This CDR3 has 15 amino acids. The germline gives CDR1 SGHRS, CDR2 YFSETQ. The germline V and J ends were trimmed by 2 bases and 8 bases, with 17 bases remaining between them. This CDR3 is CASSFRPGSRDEQFF. The CDR3 DNA reads as TGCGCCAGCAGCTTTAGGCCCGGGAGTCGTGATGAGCAGTTCTTC.

The chain combines TRBV27 with TRBJ1-5; possible D gene TRBD1, 6 bases. CDR3 length: 17 amino acids. Trimming removed 3 bases at V and 4 bases at J, with 19 bases between. Germline lookup yields CDR1 MNHEY and CDR2 SMNVEV (reference sequence). The CDR3 here is CASSLGARGLGNQPQHF. The CDR3 region has the DNA TGTGCCAGCAGTTTGGGGGCCCGGGGTCTTGGGAATCAGCCCCAGCATTTT.

The chain has TRBV7-8 and TRBJ2-7, with D possibly TRBD1 on 5 matching bases. The germline gives CDR1 SGHVS, CDR2 FQNEAQ. Trimming cost V 5 bases and J 7 bases, with 24 bases left between them. The CDR3 is 16 amino acids. In DNA, the CDR3 is TGTGCCAGCAGCCCTTACTCCGGGCAGGGATTGTGGGAGCAGTACTTC. It is translated as CASSPYSGQGLWEQYF.

The table lists this clone with a few counts. The chain joins TRBV2 to TRBJ1-5; TRBD1 is a possible D gene (6 bases). Trimming took off 3 bases at V and 5 bases at J, with 14 bases between the two ends. Germline CDR1 is SNHLY and CDR2 is FYNNEI. This CDR3 has 15 amino acids. The CDR3 spells CASSDNRVPYQPQHF. The CDR3 DNA follows: TGTGCCAGCAGTGACAACAGGGTACCGTATCAGCCCCAGCATTTT.

J is TRBJ2-3 and V is TRBV15, with 10 nucleotides matching TRBD2. This CDR3 region has 16 residues. CDR1 and CDR2 from the germline V gene are LNHNV and YYDKDF (reference sequence). The V segment lost 3 bases and the J segment 2 bases; nucleotides outside the gene matches: 5. CDR3 sequence: CATSSDSGRPTDTQYF. The DNA of the CDR3 is TGTGCCACCAGCAGCGATAGCGGGAGGCCCACAGATACGCAGTATTTT.

The chain couples TRBV28 to TRBJ2-2, with 15 positions matching TRBD2. Losses at the gene ends were 2 bases for V and 3 bases for J; bases not matched to a gene: 4. CDR1 and CDR2 from the germline V gene are MDHEN and SYDVKM. The CDR3 runs 18 residues. CDR3 nucleotide sequence: TGTGCCAGCAGTTTAGGGACTAGCGGGGGGCCCTACACCGGGGAGCTGTTTTTT. Translating it yields CASSLGTSGGPYTGELFF.

This clone has a single count. The chain couples TRBV5-1 to TRBJ2-7; maybe TRBD1 (6 bases). This CDR3 comprises 13 residues. Trimming stripped 2 bases from V and 6 bases from J, with 12 bases between. The germline V gene has CDR1 SGHRS and CDR2 YFSETQ. Here the CDR3 DNA reads TGCGCCAGCAGCTTAAACAGGGCCGGCGAGCAGTACTTC. Its protein is CASSLNRAGEQYF.

This clone showed up just once. This chain joins TRBV30 and TRBJ1-4; perhaps TRBD1 as D (5 bases). Trimming left V 2 bases short and J 8 bases short, with 15 bases between. Germline values: CDR1 GTSNPN, CDR2 SVGIG (reference sequence). The CDR3 spans 14 residues. CDR3 sequence reads: CAWSIWGQSEKLFF. In nucleotides, the CDR3 is TGTGCCTGGAGTATCTGGGGCCAGTCGGAAAAACTGTTTTTT.